This passage covers 25 T cell receptor beta chains from one sample sequenced in a study of blood T cell repertoires in COVID-19. The table came from immunoSEQ multiplex PCR; TCRdb's copy has only in-frame clones and leaves some out. The data show about 210,000 clones, more than 80% seen once. Sequenced sample: peripheral blood. The source of these receptors is a woman of 80 years or more with COVID-19, enrolled during active disease.

V is TRBV9 and J is TRBJ1-6, with 7 bases identical to TRBD1. CDR1 and CDR2 (germline): SGDLS, YYNGEE. This CDR3 is 14 amino acids long. Trimming took 4 bases from V and 7 from J; bases not matched to a gene: 5. The CDR3 DNA follows: TGTGCCAGCAGCCCGGGACAGCGAAATTCACCCCTCCACTTT. This encodes CASSPGQRNSPLHF.

The V and J genes are TRBV5-1 and TRBJ2-1; 8 positions agree with TRBD2. Germline V gene sequence: CDR1 SGHRS, CDR2 YFSETQ. CDR3 length: 15 amino acids. V was pared by 4 bases and J by 7 bases, with 10 bases of the junction left unmatched. CDR3 amino acids: CASSIPLGGGNEQFF. In DNA form, the CDR3 reads TGCGCCAGCAGCATACCTCTTGGCGGGGGGAATGAGCAGTTCTTC.

To note about this clone: Other DNA sequences in this sample translate to the same CDR3. The genes are TRBV29-1 and TRBJ1-2, with D possibly matching TRBD1 (5 bases). V lost 6 bases to trimming and J lost 5 bases, with 13 bases between them. The CDR3 spans 12 residues. CDR1 and CDR2 from the germline V gene are SQVTM and ANQGSEA. The CDR3 loop is CSVGQGDYGYTF. CDR3 bases: TGCAGCGTAGGGCAGGGCGATTATGGCTACACCTTC.

The rearrangement joins TRBV7-3 to TRBJ2-7; a weak D match, TRBD1 (5 bases). Germline-derived CDR1 and CDR2 are SGHTA and FQGTGA. The CDR3 consists of 13 residues. Deletions cut 4 bases from V and 4 bases from J, with 11 bases between. Here the CDR3 DNA reads TGTGCCAGCAGCTCTACAGGAGCGTACGAGCAGTACTTC. It codes for CASSSTGAYEQYF.

The chain carries TRBV10-1 and TRBJ2-3; D is ambiguous. The CDR3 runs 13 residues. Per germline, CDR1 WNHNN and CDR2 SYGVQD (reference sequence). V was trimmed by 7 bases and J by 2 bases, leaving 10 bases between them. The CDR3 protein is CASKNSDTDTQYF. The CDR3 DNA is TGCGCCAGCAAGAACAGTGACACAGATACGCAGTATTTT.

The gene calls are TRBV14 and TRBJ2-2, with TRBD2 matching 7 bases. The length of the CDR3 is 15 residues. The V and J ends lost 1 base and 10 bases, in that order; junction bases with no gene match: 9. CDR1 and CDR2 (germline): SGHDN, FVKESK. The DNA of the CDR3 is TGTGCCAGCAGCCAAGTACTAGCGTTTGGGGAGGAGCTGTTTTTT. It is translated as CASSQVLAFGEELFF.

The chain uses TRBV6-5 and TRBJ2-5; tentative D call: TRBD1 (6 bases). This CDR3 spans 15 amino acids. V shed 2 bases and J shed 2 bases, with 12 bases lying between them. CDR1 and CDR2 from the germline V gene are MNHEY and SVGAGI. The CDR3 coding sequence is TGTGCCAGCAGTTACGGGGTAGGGACACAAGAGACCCAGTACTTC. It encodes CASSYGVGTQETQYF.

The rearrangement joins TRBV6-5 to TRBJ1-4; D perhaps matches TRBD1 (6 bases). V lost 8 bases and J 6 bases, leaving 16 bases between the germline ends. The CDR3 sequence is 14 residues long. CDR1 and CDR2 from the germline V gene are MNHEY and SVGAGI. The CDR3 is CASGRGLDYEKLFF. The CDR3 DNA reads TGTGCCAGCGGCAGGGGCTTGGACTATGAAAAACTGTTTTTT.

This clone was recorded once. The rearrangement uses TRBV6-6 and TRBJ1-2; 7 positions match TRBD1. Trimming cost V 5 bases and J 6 bases; bases outside gene matches: 6. This CDR3 is built from 13 residues. Germline values: CDR1 MNHNY, CDR2 SVGAGI (reference sequence). CDR3 bases: TGTGCCAGCAGTAGAAATACAGGGGATGGCTACACCTTC. Its translation is CASSRNTGDGYTF.

The genes are TRBV5-1 and TRBJ1-1, with D unresolved. CDR1 and CDR2 (germline): SGHRS, YFSETQ. This CDR3 comprises 12 residues. V was cut by 7 bases and J by 1 base, with 8 bases left in between. The CDR3 loop is CASARENTEAFF. The CDR3 nucleotides read TGCGCCAGCGCCCGGGAGAACACTGAAGCTTTCTTT.

V usage is TRBV15 and J usage is TRBJ1-1; no firm D call. This CDR3 has 14 residues. Per germline, CDR1 LNHNV and CDR2 YYDKDF (reference sequence). The ends were cut back, 0 bases at V and 2 bases at J, with 7 bases in the middle. In DNA form, the CDR3 reads TGTGCCACCAGCAGAGATCAGTACAACACTGAAGCTTTCTTT. It translates to CATSRDQYNTEAFF.

This clone was found a few times. The rearrangement uses TRBV6-5 and TRBJ1-3; possible D gene TRBD1, 5 bases. Trimming took off 6 bases at V and 0 bases at J, with 9 bases between the two ends. The CDR3 totals 14 residues. Germline V lookup: CDR1 MNHEY, CDR2 SVGAGI. CDR3 in amino acids: CASRVTVSGNTIYF. CDR3 DNA sequence: TGTGCCAGCAGAGTGACAGTCTCTGGAAACACCATATATTTT.

This clone came up once. Other DNA sequences in the sample encode the same CDR3. The chain employs TRBV18 and TRBJ1-5; D not resolved. Trimming stripped 3 bases from V and 3 bases from J, with 6 bases between. The germline V gene has CDR1 KGHSH and CDR2 LQKENI. This CDR3 comprises 13 residues. DNA of the CDR3: TGTGCCAGCTCACCGGGAGCCAATCAGCCCCAGCATTTT. Its protein product is CASSPGANQPQHF. The entire variable domain, with the rest obtained from reference TRBV18 and TRBJ1-5, is as follows: NAGVMQNPRHLVRRRGQEARLRCSPMKGHSHVYWYRQLPEEGLKFMVYLQKENIIDESGMPKERFSAEFPKEGPSILRIQQVVRGDSAAYFCASSPGANQPQHFGDGTRLSIL.

V usage is TRBV5-1 and J usage is TRBJ2-7, with D possibly matching TRBD2 (6 bases). The CDR3 has 15 residues. Trimming left V 3 bases short and J 1 base short, with 14 bases between. Germline V lookup: CDR1 SGHRS, CDR2 YFSETQ. The CDR3 here is CASSWGDRLSYEQYF. DNA for the CDR3: TGCGCCAGCAGCTGGGGGGATCGGTTGTCCTACGAGCAGTACTTC.

This sequence joins TRBV5-5 and TRBJ2-6, with D possibly being TRBD1 (6 bases). Germline CDR1 SGHKS, CDR2 YYEKEE (reference sequence). This CDR3 comprises 18 residues. Trimming cost V 4 bases and J 0 bases, with 17 bases left between them. Here the CDR3 DNA reads TGTGCCAGCAGCCCTCGGCTGGGGGCCCTCTCTGGGGCCAACGTCCTGACTTTC. Protein sequence: CASSPRLGALSGANVLTF.

This sequence joins TRBV15 and TRBJ2-3; TRBD2 agrees at 7 bases. This CDR3 region has 20 residues. V lost 4 bases, J lost 1 base, and 20 bases stayed unmatched. CDR1 LNHNV and CDR2 YYDKDF come from the germline V gene (reference sequence). The DNA for the CDR3 is TGTGCCACCAGCATTGGGCCCTTATCGGGGCGGGAGTGGGGCACAGATACGCAGTATTTT. Amino acid sequence: CATSIGPLSGREWGTDTQYF.

J is TRBJ1-1 and V is TRBV5-4; unclear D gene. From germline, CDR1 is SGHNT and CDR2 YYREEE (reference sequence). V lost 1 base, J lost 3 bases, and 13 bases lay in between. The CDR3 runs to 15 residues. This CDR3 is CASSLHLFGDTEAFF. In DNA, the CDR3 is TGTGCCAGCAGCTTGCACCTTTTCGGGGACACTGAAGCTTTCTTT. Looking up the rest from reference TRBV5-4 and TRBJ1-1 gives the full variable domain: ETGVTQSPTHLIKTRGQQVTLRCSSQSGHNTVSWYQQALGQGPQFIFQYYREEENGRGNFPPRFSGLQFPNYSSELNVNALELDDSALYLCASSLHLFGDTEAFFGQGTRLTVV.

Turning to this clone: Other DNA sequences within the sample encode an identical CDR3. This chain joins TRBV2 and TRBJ2-2; 11 nucleotides align to TRBD1. The germline CDR1 and CDR2 sequences are SNHLY and FYNNEI. This CDR3 is 14 amino acids long. Trimming cost V 6 bases and J 4 bases; bases outside gene matches: 1. The CDR3 DNA follows: TGTGCCAGCAGAGGGACAGGGGGCACCGGGGAGCTGTTTTTT. This codes for CASRGTGGTGELFF.

This clone occurred a few times. CDR3 in DNA: TGTGCCAGCAGCTTCTTAGGGGTTGGTGAGCAGTTCTTC. Protein: CASSFLGVGEQFF. The gene calls are TRBV11-3 and TRBJ2-1; maybe TRBD1 (5 bases). CDR1 is SGHNT, CDR2 YENEEA, per germline. Trimming shortened V by 3 bases and J by 9 bases, and 12 bases separated the two germline ends. The CDR3 extends over 13 amino acids. Using reference TRBV11-3 and TRBJ2-1 for the parts outside the CDR3, the full variable domain is EAGVVQSPRYKIIEKKQPVAFWCNPISGHNTLYWYLQNLGQGPELLIRYENEEAVDDSQLPKDRFSAERLKGVDSTLKIQPAELGDSAVYLCASSFLGVGEQFFGPGTRLTVL.

V gene TRBV3-1 (or the pseudogene TRBV3-2) combines with J gene TRBJ2-1, with D perhaps TRBD1 (5 bases). The CDR3 covers 13 residues. Germline V gene sequence: CDR1 LGHDT, CDR2 YNNKEL (reference sequence). V was trimmed by 3 bases and J by 7 bases, leaving 10 bases between them. The CDR3 bases are TGTGCCAGCAGCCAGACCAGGGTGAATGAGCAGTTCTTC. Its protein is CASSQTRVNEQFF.

The chain employs TRBV7-2 and TRBJ2-1; 12 positions match TRBD2. The germline V gene has CDR1 SGHTA and CDR2 FQGNSA. This CDR3 has 16 residues. Unmatched junction bases numbered 5, after V lost 1 base and J lost 7 bases. DNA of the CDR3: TGTGCCAGCAGCTTAGGGGCTAGCGGGGGGGAAAATGAGCAGTTCTTC. The encoded protein is CASSLGASGGENEQFF.

The chain couples TRBV10-3 to TRBJ2-1; perhaps TRBD2 as D (7 bases). CDR1 and CDR2 (germline): ENHRY, SYGVKD. CDR3 length equals 15 residues. V lost 7 bases to trimming and J lost 5 bases, with 18 bases between them. The CDR3 loop reads CAIMNERGGNNEQFF. For the CDR3, the DNA is TGTGCCATCATGAATGAGAGGGGGGGTAACAATGAGCAGTTCTTC.

The V call is TRBV9, the J call TRBJ2-1; a weak D match, TRBD1 (8 bases). The V gene's germline CDR1 is SGDLS and CDR2 YYNGEE. This CDR3 spans 16 amino acids. The V gene lost 2 bases and the J gene lost 9 bases, with 21 bases spanning the gap. The CDR3 DNA sequence: TGTGCCAGCAGCGTTTCTACTCAAACAGGGGGGGGTGAGCAGTTCTTC. Translated: CASSVSTQTGGGEQFF.

The genes are TRBV3-1 (or the pseudogene TRBV3-2) and TRBJ2-3, with 10 bases lining up with TRBD2. Germline-derived CDR1 and CDR2 are LGHDT and YNNKEL (reference sequence). The CDR3 extends over 18 amino acids. After removal of 1 base from V and 4 bases from J, the junction contained 11 bases not matched to a gene. The chain's CDR3 is CASSQGGVLSGRADTQYF. CDR3 DNA: TGTGCCAGCAGCCAAGGGGGGGTGTTAAGCGGGAGGGCAGATACGCAGTATTTT.

This sequence joins TRBV21-1 and TRBJ1-6; the D call in the table, TRBD1, was not verified against the DNA. TRBV21-1 corresponds to a pseudogene. This CDR3 has 14 amino acids. The CDR3 is CASSKGASDSPLHF. The CDR3 nucleotides read TGTGCCAGCAGCAAAGGGGCTTCGGATTCACCCCTCCACTTT.